A single count supports the clone carrying this T cell receptor beta chain. This record belongs to a study of blood T cell repertoires in COVID-19. In the authors' methods: Reference gene primer amplification gave nucleated cell count estimates. The assay was immunoSEQ multiplex PCR, and TCRdb's table has in-frame clones only and misses some. Clone size and the V and J calls come from that table; the DNA yielded D and trimming. The sample lists around 130,000 clones, around 87% occurring once. This CDR3 has 15 residues. The ends were cut back, 5 bases at V and 2 bases at J, with 14 bases in the middle. Germline CDR1 LNHDA, CDR2 SQIVND (reference sequence).

This clonotype was sampled from a woman aged 60-70 years with acute or convalescent COVID-19. V is TRBV19 and J is TRBJ2-3; no definite D call. Sequencing input: peripheral blood. The CDR3 is CASSVGAAHTDTQYF. The CDR3 nucleotides read TGTGCCAGTAGTGTAGGTGCCGCACACACAGATACGCAGTATTTT.